The text below deals with one TCR beta chain. Its antigen remains unidentified. The method was immunoSEQ multiplex PCR; TCRdb's version includes in-frame clones alone and lacks a portion of them. The sample has over 100,000 clones; around nine tenths are singletons. These data are taken from a study of T cell responses to AZD1222 COVID-19 vaccine. Study overall: Doses given second, at about 4 or about 12 weeks, were pooled. Overall study findings and caveats: Spike-wide vaccine-associated CD4 TCRs dominated at 160-218 and 743-854. Baseline testing showed seropositivity in only a handful of AZD1222 recipients. Nearly half of spike-specific TCRs reportedly target variant regions that are unmutated in the B.1.351 and B.1.1.7 variants.

This CDR3 has 13 amino acids. V was trimmed by 8 bases and J by 7 bases, leaving 12 bases between them. Germline CDR1 and CDR2: MNHEY and SVGAGI. This TCR was recovered from an adult in good health. V and J are TRBV6-5 and TRBJ1-6, with D perhaps matching TRBD1 (6 bases). The sample in question was peripheral blood, obtained on day 0 of AZD1222 vaccination. CDR3 loop: CASGDRTNSPLHF. The CDR3 nucleotides are TGTGCCAGCGGAGACAGGACAAATTCACCCCTCCACTTT.